These 14 T cell receptor beta chains share one sample of origin, sequenced in a study of shared clonotypes between healthy human individuals. Measured with immunoSEQ multiplex PCR; TCRdb has only the in-frame clones, and not every one. The sample records about 2 million clones, over 85% being singletons. CD45RO negativity and positive selection for CCR7 defined naive CD8 cells, a population that excluded terminally differentiated effector memory CD45RA+ cells. Source material: naive CD8+ T cells sorted from blood. These receptors all stem from a man aged 18 to 30 in good health.

The V call is TRBV28, the J call TRBJ2-1; 9 positions agree with TRBD1. This CDR3 region has 15 residues. Germline CDR1 reads MDHEN; CDR2 reads SYDVKM. V lost 1 base and J lost 8; bases outside the gene matches: 6. CDR3: CASSLFATGGHEQFF. In nucleotides, the CDR3 is TGTGCCAGCAGTTTATTCGCGACAGGGGGTCATGAGCAGTTCTTC.

The V gene is TRBV7-8, the J gene TRBJ2-5; D possibly corresponds to TRBD2 (7 bases). Germline loops: CDR1 SGHVS, CDR2 FQNEAQ. This CDR3 has 15 residues. V was clipped by 5 bases and J by 5 bases, with 18 bases between them. The CDR3 DNA reads TGTGCCAGCAGCCACCTGGGGGGGGCTTGGGAGACCCAGTACTTC. Encoded protein: CASSHLGGAWETQYF.

The rearrangement links TRBV5-1 to TRBJ2-3, with 9 bases aligning to TRBD1. The V and J ends lost 4 bases and 5 bases, in that order; junction bases with no gene match: 2. Per the germline V gene, CDR1 is SGHRS and CDR2 is YFSETQ. This CDR3 is 13 amino acids long. In DNA, the CDR3 is TGCGCCAGCAGCCCGGGACAGGGAGATACGCAGTATTTT. This sequence encodes CASSPGQGDTQYF.

V usage is TRBV2 and J usage is TRBJ2-7, with 8 bases aligning to TRBD1. The CDR3 consists of 13 residues. The V gene's germline CDR1 is SNHLY and CDR2 FYNNEI. The trim removed 7 bases at V and 4 bases at J, leaving 6 bases unmatched. The CDR3: CASKDRVKYEQYF. Here the CDR3 DNA reads TGTGCCAGCAAGGACAGGGTGAAGTACGAGCAGTACTTC.

This chain connects TRBV9 to TRBJ1-2, with D maybe TRBD1 (6 bases). V lost 3 bases and J lost 4, with 13 bases in between. The CDR3 is made up of 14 amino acids. CDR1 is SGDLS and CDR2 is YYNGEE in the germline V gene. CDR3 region: CASSAGAPSYGYTF. The CDR3 DNA is TGTGCCAGCAGCGCAGGGGCCCCCAGCTATGGCTACACCTTC. The whole variable domain, filled in from reference TRBV9 and TRBJ1-2, reads DSGVTQTPKHLITATGQRVTLRCSPRSGDLSVYWYQQSLDQGLQFLIQYYNGEERAKGNILERFSAQQFPDLHSELNLSSLELGDSALYFCASSAGAPSYGYTFGSGTRLTVV.

The chain couples TRBV6-1 to TRBJ2-7; 8 bases are shared with TRBD2. V lost 5 bases and J lost 6; bases outside the gene matches: 6. The germline V gene has CDR1 MNHNS and CDR2 SASEGT. This CDR3 comprises 13 residues. CDR3 bases: TGTGCCAGCAGTCCGGGACTAGGAGCCGAGCAGTACTTC. Protein: CASSPGLGAEQYF.

V gene TRBV2 combines with J gene TRBJ1-2; D not certain. Between the trimmed V and J ends, which lost 6 bases and 4 bases, there was a span of 18 bases. The CDR3 sequence is 15 residues long. CDR1 and CDR2 (germline): SNHLY, FYNNEI. The CDR3 is CASSDWQEAPYGYTF. The CDR3 coding sequence is TGTGCCAGCAGCGACTGGCAGGAGGCCCCCTATGGCTACACCTTC.

The rearrangement links TRBV28 to TRBJ1-5; 9 nucleotides agree with TRBD1. The germline V gene encodes CDR1 MDHEN and CDR2 SYDVKM. The CDR3 contains 15 residues. The V gene end was trimmed by 5 bases and the J gene end by 6 bases; junction bases not matched to a gene: 8. CDR3 nucleotides: TGTGCCAGCAGTCCCACAGGGGGCAGTTTTCAGCCCCAGCATTTT. It yields the protein CASSPTGGSFQPQHF.

The J gene is TRBJ2-1, the V gene TRBV6-5, with a possible D match to TRBD2 (5 bases). The CDR3 contains 12 residues. V was cut by 7 bases and J by 8 bases, with 12 bases left in between. Germline CDR1 MNHEY, CDR2 SVGAGI. CDR3 protein: CASKDPEDEQFF. For the CDR3, the DNA is TGTGCCAGCAAGGACCCGGAGGATGAGCAGTTCTTC.

The rearrangement uses TRBV7-3 and TRBJ1-2; D unclear. This CDR3 comprises 13 residues. Germline V lookup: CDR1 SGHTA, CDR2 FQGTGA. Trimming left V 5 bases short and J 2 bases short, with 9 bases between. The CDR3 DNA sequence: TGTGCCAGCAGCCAAGGGCCAAACTATGGCTACACCTTC. Its protein product is CASSQGPNYGYTF. The whole variable domain, remainder taken from reference TRBV7-3 and TRBJ1-2, is GAGVSQTPSNKVTEKGKYVELRCDPISGHTALYWYRQSLGQGPEFLIYFQGTGAADDSGLPNDRFFAVRPEGSVSTLKIQRTERGDSAVYLCASSQGPNYGYTFGSGTRLTVV.

V and J are TRBV7-2 and TRBJ2-4, with D tentatively TRBD1 or TRBD2 (5 bases each). Germline V gene sequence: CDR1 SGHTA, CDR2 FQGNSA. The ends were cut back, 2 bases at V and 8 bases at J, with 16 bases in the middle. The CDR3 length is 15 residues. The CDR3 protein is CASSLWGQMGDIQYF. In DNA, the CDR3 is TGTGCCAGCAGCTTATGGGGCCAGATGGGGGACATTCAGTACTTC.

This clone was observed a single time. This specimen includes other DNA sequences encoding the same CDR3. The chain is built from TRBV7-9 and TRBJ2-3; D is unresolved. The CDR3 is made up of 13 amino acids. V was cut by 6 bases and J by 0 bases, with 7 bases left in between. Germline CDR1 reads SEHNR; CDR2 reads FQNEAQ (reference sequence). The chain's CDR3 is CASSFFSTDTQYF. DNA for the CDR3: TGTGCCAGCAGTTTCTTCAGCACAGATACGCAGTATTTT. The complete variable domain, with remaining parts taken from reference TRBV7-9 and TRBJ2-3, reads DTGVSQNPRHKITKRGQNVTFRCDPISEHNRLYWYRQTLGQGPEFLTYFQNEAQLEKSRLLSDRFSAERPKGSFSTLEIQRTEQGDSAMYLCASSFFSTDTQYFGPGTRLTVL.

The chain uses TRBV7-9 and TRBJ2-3; TRBD1 might be the D (6 bases). Germline lookup yields CDR1 SEHNR and CDR2 FQNEAQ (reference sequence). This CDR3 contains 12 residues. Trimming removed 8 bases at V and 1 base at J, with 7 bases between. The CDR3 DNA is TGTGCCAGCCAGGGGCGCACAGATACGCAGTATTTT. Translating it yields CASQGRTDTQYF.

Comment on this clone: The same CDR3 also results from other DNA sequences found in this sample. The rearrangement uses TRBV7-9 and TRBJ2-7, with D uncertain. Between the trimmed V and J ends, which lost 3 bases and 6 bases, there was a span of 9 bases. Looked up from germline, CDR1 is SEHNR and CDR2 is FQNEAQ (reference sequence). The CDR3 is 12 amino acids. The CDR3 DNA sequence: TGTGCCAGCAGCTTTGGGTTGGGCGAGCAGTACTTC. Its translation: CASSFGLGEQYF.